These 21 T cell receptor beta chains were sequenced from one sample in a study of graft-versus-host responses after intestinal transplantation. Profiled with immunoSEQ multiplex PCR; TCRdb holds only in-frame clones, not every one. The sample shows 55,000 to 70,000 clones, around 91% of them seen only once. The source material was PBMCs, sampled almost 120 days after intestinal transplantation. These TCRs come from a human patient who received an intestinal transplant, so some T cells may come from the graft donor.

V usage is TRBV6-6 and J usage is TRBJ1-1; D is undetermined. This CDR3 contains 12 residues. V was trimmed by 5 bases and J by 7 bases, leaving 11 bases between them. CDR1 is MNHNY and CDR2 is SVGAGI in the germline V gene (reference sequence). CDR3 DNA: TGTGCCAGCAGTGCATTGAGTATTGAAGCTTTCTTT. Translation: CASSALSIEAFF.

The table lists this clone with a count of one. The V and J genes are TRBV5-4 and TRBJ1-1, with no clear D. CDR3 length equals 14 residues. Germline V gene data show CDR1 as SGHNT and CDR2 as YYREEE (reference sequence). V lost 4 bases and J lost 0, with 10 bases in between. CDR3 region: CASSREGMNTEAFF. The CDR3 region has the DNA TGTGCCAGCAGCCGAGAGGGCATGAACACTGAAGCTTTCTTT.

J is TRBJ2-2 and V is TRBV9, with a tentative D call TRBD2 (6 bases). CDR1 is SGDLS and CDR2 is YYNGEE in the germline V gene. V was trimmed by 6 bases and J by 5 bases, leaving 17 bases between them. The CDR3 loop spans 15 amino acids. The CDR3 DNA reads TGTGCCAGCACCCAAGGGCAGGGAGGAACCGGGGAGCTGTTTTTT. It codes for CASTQGQGGTGELFF.

The chain is built from TRBV2 and TRBJ2-5, with D possibly matching TRBD1 (6 bases). The CDR3 totals 15 residues. Trimming shortened V by 7 bases and J by 11 bases, and 26 bases separated the two germline ends. Germline CDR1 SNHLY, CDR2 FYNNEI. Written as DNA, the CDR3 is TGTGCCAGCATGAGCCTAATGGGGGCAGGTCGAGAGCAGTACTTC. Protein: CASMSLMGAGREQYF.

The chain carries TRBV29-1 and TRBJ2-5, with 12 bases aligning to TRBD2. From germline, CDR1 is SQVTM and CDR2 ANQGSEA. The V segment lost 7 bases and the J segment 5 bases; nucleotides outside the gene matches: 5. The length of the CDR3 is 13 residues. CDR3 sequence reads: CSGGLAGRETQYF. DNA of the CDR3: TGCAGCGGAGGACTAGCGGGGAGGGAGACCCAGTACTTC. Full variable domain (remainder filled in from reference TRBV29-1 and TRBJ2-5): SAVISQKPSRDICQRGTSLTIQCQVDSQVTMMFWYRQQPGQSLTLIATANQGSEATYESGFVIDKFPISRPNLTFSTLTVSNMSPEDSSIYLCSGGLAGRETQYFGPGTRLLVL.

The chain recombines TRBV2 with TRBJ2-2, with 8 positions matching TRBD1. Per the germline V gene, CDR1 is SNHLY and CDR2 is FYNNEI. V shed 6 bases, J shed 1 base, and the junction held 1 base outside the gene matches. CDR3 length: 14 amino acids. The CDR3, as DNA: TGTGCCAGCAGAGGACAGGGGAACACCGGGGAGCTGTTTTTT. Translation: CASRGQGNTGELFF.

V usage is TRBV6-5 and J usage is TRBJ1-2; unclear D gene. CDR3 size: 13 residues. Germline V gene lookup returns CDR1 MNHEY and CDR2 SVGAGI. Between the trimmed V and J ends, which lost 2 bases and 2 bases, there was a span of 6 bases. The CDR3, as DNA: TGTGCCAGCAGTTACGGAGTCAACTATGGCTACACCTTC. Translation gives CASSYGVNYGYTF.

The J gene is TRBJ2-7, the V gene TRBV27, with 13 bases aligning to TRBD2. This CDR3 is built from 17 residues. V dropped 3 bases and J dropped 0; count of bases not matched to a gene: 5. Germline loops: CDR1 MNHEY, CDR2 SMNVEV (reference sequence). CDR3 loop: CASSLLTSGGSSYEQYF. The CDR3 DNA sequence: TGTGCCAGCAGTTTGCTGACTAGCGGGGGGAGCTCCTACGAGCAGTACTTC.

The V and J genes are TRBV2 and TRBJ2-7, with TRBD2 matching 9 bases. CDR3 length: 13 amino acids. The ends lost 6 bases at V and 5 bases at J; junction bases unmatched: 5. Germline CDR1 is SNHLY and CDR2 is FYNNEI. The CDR3 DNA reads TGTGCCAGCAGGGCGGGGGGGTCCGACGAGCAGTACTTC. This sequence encodes CASRAGGSDEQYF.

This clone was counted a few times. The chain has TRBV7-7 and TRBJ2-5, with D possibly being TRBD2 (5 bases). Germline values: CDR1 SSHAT, CDR2 FNYEAQ (reference sequence). Trimming pared 5 bases from V and 1 base from J, leaving 8 bases between. The CDR3 is 13 amino acids. The CDR3 region has the DNA TGTGCCAGCAGCAGGACTCGCCAAGAGACCCAGTACTTC. Residues: CASSRTRQETQYF.

This rearrangement joins TRBV28 to TRBJ2-1; a possible D gene is TRBD2 (5 bases). Germline V CDR1 and CDR2: MDHEN, SYDVKM. The V gene lost 5 bases and the J gene lost 6 bases, with 23 bases spanning the gap. The CDR3 totals 17 residues. CDR3 sequence reads: CASSHTPLGLPGNEQFF. As DNA, the CDR3 is TGTGCCAGCAGTCACACCCCTCTTGGACTGCCGGGCAATGAGCAGTTCTTC.

The rearrangement uses TRBV4-1 and TRBJ2-5; D is undetermined. This CDR3 has 15 amino acids. Trimming left V 1 base short and J 5 bases short, with 14 bases between. Germline loops: CDR1 MGHRA, CDR2 YSYEKL. The CDR3 bases are TGCGCCAGCAGCCAAGGGGCGATGGGGTCGGAGACCCAGTACTTC. Translated: CASSQGAMGSETQYF.

V gene TRBV19 combines with J gene TRBJ1-5, with a tentative D call TRBD1 (5 bases). Deletions cut 0 bases from V and 5 bases from J, with 17 bases between. Looked up from germline, CDR1 is LNHDA and CDR2 is SQIVND (reference sequence). The CDR3 is made up of 17 amino acids. The DNA for the CDR3 is TGTGCCAGTAGTATAGATCCAGCCTGGGGCCGCGATCAGCCCCAGCATTTT. This translates into CASSIDPAWGRDQPQHF.

This sequence joins TRBV21-1 and TRBJ1-5. TRBV21-1 counts as a pseudogene. The CDR3 loop spans 18 amino acids. In DNA form, the CDR3 reads TGTGCCAGCAGCAAACGTCGGGGGGACAGCCATACCAATCAGCCCCAGCATTTT. Residues: CASSKRRGDSHTNQPQHF.

The chain combines TRBV6-1 with TRBJ2-3, with 7 positions matching TRBD2. Germline-derived CDR1 and CDR2 are MNHNS and SASEGT. V lost 7 bases to trimming and J lost 2 bases; unmatched junction nucleotides: 9. CDR3 size: 15 residues. CDR3 bases: TGTGCCAGCATTTATTCAGCGGGATACACAGATACGCAGTATTTT. It yields the protein CASIYSAGYTDTQYF.

With respect to this clone: This specimen includes other DNA sequences encoding the same CDR3. The rearrangement joins TRBV4-1 to TRBJ2-1; 11 nucleotides match TRBD1. Germline loops: CDR1 MGHRA, CDR2 YSYEKL. There are 15 residues in the CDR3. V shed 4 bases and J 8 bases; nucleotides not matched to a gene: 7. DNA of the CDR3: TGCGCCAGCAGCCTCCGGGACAGGGGGTTGGATGAGCAGTTCTTC. Its translation is CASSLRDRGLDEQFF.

The J gene is TRBJ2-5, the V gene TRBV6-1, with 8 bases aligning to TRBD2. V was pared by 2 bases and J by 1 base, with 6 bases of the junction left unmatched. The CDR3 loop spans 16 amino acids. Looked up from germline, CDR1 is MNHNS and CDR2 is SASEGT. The CDR3 loop is CASSEILAGLQETQYF. The CDR3 region has the DNA TGTGCCAGCAGTGAAATCCTAGCGGGCCTCCAAGAGACCCAGTACTTC.

V is TRBV2 and J is TRBJ1-1, with a possible D match to TRBD1 (5 bases). The CDR3 totals 14 residues. The ends were cut back, 5 bases at V and 3 bases at J, with 13 bases in the middle. Germline lookup yields CDR1 SNHLY and CDR2 FYNNEI. CDR3 residues: CASSTQVGDTEAFF. The CDR3 region has the DNA TGTGCCAGCAGTACCCAGGTAGGGGACACTGAAGCTTTCTTT. The full variable domain, in which reference TRBV2 and TRBJ1-1 provide the parts outside the CDR3, is EPEVTQTPSHQVTQMGQEVILRCVPISNHLYFYWYRQILGQKVEFLVSFYNNEISEKSEIFDDQFSVERPDGSNFTLKIRSTKLEDSAMYFCASSTQVGDTEAFFGQGTRLTVV.

V is TRBV28 and J is TRBJ2-3; 8 nucleotides align to TRBD2. The germline V gene encodes CDR1 MDHEN and CDR2 SYDVKM. Unmatched junction bases numbered 4, after V lost 5 bases and J lost 0 bases. The length of the CDR3 is 15 residues. CDR3 protein: CASSHSGASTDTQYF. The CDR3 DNA reads as TGTGCCAGCAGTCATAGCGGGGCCAGCACAGATACGCAGTATTTT.

The genes are TRBV14 and TRBJ2-3; D unresolved. The CDR3 runs 13 residues. Germline CDR1 SGHDN, CDR2 FVKESK. V was pared by 0 bases and J by 8 bases, with 9 bases between. CDR3 sequence: CASSQDSLSTQYF. In DNA form, the CDR3 reads TGTGCCAGCAGCCAAGACTCGTTATCTACGCAGTATTTT.

The chain recombines TRBV5-6 with TRBJ2-2; D tentatively reads TRBD1 or TRBD2 (5 bases each). The V gene's germline CDR1 is SGHDT and CDR2 YYEEEE. CDR3 length equals 18 residues. The V end was cut by 0 bases, the J end by 5 bases, with 20 bases between. In nucleotides, the CDR3 is TGTGCCAGCAGCTTGGCCCGGGGTTCGGGGCGCGGGACCGGGGAGCTGTTTTTT. This codes for CASSLARGSGRGTGELFF. The entire variable domain, with the rest obtained from reference TRBV5-6 and TRBJ2-2, is as follows: DAGVTQSPTHLIKTRGQQVTLRCSPKSGHDTVSWYQQALGQGPQFIFQYYEEEERQRGNFPDRFSGHQFPNYSSELNVNALLLGDSALYLCASSLARGSGRGTGELFFGEGSRLTVL.